The 4 T cell receptor beta chains below come from one sample, sequenced in a study of technical replicates of blood from several donors. This table comes from immunoSEQ multiplex PCR, and its TCRdb copy is limited to in-frame clones, with some not included. The data show approximately 12,000 clones, with around 94% seen just once and 8.5% held by the top ten. Sequencing was performed on PBMCs. The receptors shown here come from a human donor in good health.

The chain carries TRBV19 and TRBJ2-5, with 8 bases lining up with TRBD1. Germline-derived CDR1 and CDR2 are LNHDA and SQIVND (reference sequence). This CDR3 comprises 16 residues. Unmatched junction bases numbered 7, after V lost 3 bases and J lost 1 base. This CDR3 is CASSIPLGQGQETQYF. For the CDR3, the DNA is TGTGCCAGTAGTATCCCATTAGGACAGGGCCAAGAGACCCAGTACTTC.

This rearrangement joins TRBV6-6 to TRBJ1-1; possibly TRBD1 for D (6 bases). Germline V gene lookup returns CDR1 MNHNY and CDR2 SVGAGI (reference sequence). The ends were cut back, 6 bases at V and 3 bases at J, with 14 bases in the middle. CDR3 size: 14 residues. CDR3 loop: CASSYDRSYTEAFF. In nucleotides, the CDR3 is TGTGCCAGCAGCTACGACAGGTCTTACACTGAAGCTTTCTTT.

The chain has TRBV19 and TRBJ2-7, with TRBD1 matching 7 bases. V trimming: 3 bases; J trimming: 3 bases; junction bases outside the gene matches: 2. CDR1 and CDR2 from the germline V gene are LNHDA and SQIVND (reference sequence). The CDR3 length is 13 residues. In DNA form, the CDR3 reads TGTGCCAGTAGTATGGACAGGTTCTACGAGCAGTACTTC. This encodes CASSMDRFYEQYF.

This clone came up once. This chain connects TRBV5-1 to TRBJ2-7; 9 bases map to TRBD1. J lost 6 bases, V lost 4 bases, and 8 bases had no gene match. CDR1 and CDR2 from the germline V gene are SGHRS and YFSETQ. The CDR3 loop spans 14 amino acids. The CDR3 sequence is CASSAGQGEVEQYF. The DNA for the CDR3 is TGCGCCAGCAGCGCGGGACAGGGAGAAGTCGAGCAGTACTTC.